The sequence of this TCR beta chain was determined in a study of somatic mutations in cytotoxic T cells in rheumatoid arthritis. On the study more broadly: Patient blood (roughly 32 ml EDTA) was drawn right after diagnosis, before any treatment.

The CDR3 contains 15 residues. Germline CDR1 reads MNHNY; CDR2 reads SVGAGI (reference sequence). Trimming removed 0 bases at V and 8 bases at J, with 14 bases between. Findings and limits, study-wide: Significant differences in CD8+ T-cell clonality were not found between rheumatoid arthritis patients and healthy controls (age-matched). The targets (antigens) of the expanded CD8+ clones were not known. The top CD8+ clone topped 20% of CD8+ cells in about an eighth of the roughly 65 patients.

Repertoires were generated with immunoSEQ multiplex PCR, while TCRdb's copy carries only in-frame clones and drops some. The data contain under 35,000 clones, around 84% of them seen just once; the ten biggest clones take up about 10%. As to this clone: Its antigen is as yet unknown.

The V gene is TRBV6-6, the J gene TRBJ2-4; D may match TRBD1 or TRBD2 (6 bases each). Sequencing input: CD8+ T cells sorted from blood. The receptor comes from an adult with rheumatoid arthritis. The CDR3 protein is CASSYSVEGEDIQYF. CDR3 nucleotide sequence: TGTGCCAGCAGTTACTCGGTGGAGGGGGAGGACATTCAGTACTTC.